A selection of T cell receptor beta chains follows, all from one sample in a study of blood T cell repertoires in COVID-19. The data were produced by immunoSEQ multiplex PCR, yet TCRdb's version contains in-frame clones alone and is incomplete. The profile shows some 100,000 clones, around 88% of them singletons. The sample comprised peripheral blood. These receptors all stem from a woman between 70 and 85 years old with acute or convalescent COVID-19. CDR3s include the opening cysteine and the closing phenylalanine or tryptophan. A D gene is named only where the DNA matches it firmly. Where a row states a size, it is once, few, many or the class of an expanded clone; other rows omit it.

j_call | clone_size | v_call | d_call | cdr3_nt | cdr3_aa
TRBJ1-1 | NA | TRBV5-1 | TRBD1 | TGCGCCAGCAGCTGGGGGACAGGGGGAAACACTGAAGCTTTCTTT | CASSWGTGGNTEAFF
TRBJ1-1 | NA | TRBV24-1 | TRBD1 | TGTGCCACCAGTGAAGACAGGGGTGAAGCTTTCTTT | CATSEDRGEAFF
TRBJ1-4 | once | TRBV6-6 | NA | TGTGCCAGCAGTTACGGGGGCTCCGCTAATGAAAAACTGTTTTTT | CASSYGGSANEKLFF
TRBJ1-1 | NA | TRBV18 | NA | TGTGCCAGCTCACCGAGGGCAGGAATGAACACTGAAGCTTTCTTT | CASSPRAGMNTEAFF
TRBJ2-7 | NA | TRBV6-1 | TRBD2 | TGTGCCAGCAGTGAACTAGCGGGGGGGCTTTGGTACGAGCAGTACTTC | CASSELAGGLWYEQYF
TRBJ2-5 | NA | TRBV5-4 | TRBD2 | TGTGCCAGCAGCTGGGGGACTAGCGGGAGGGCCTCTAAAGAGACCCAGTACTTC | CASSWGTSGRASKETQYF
TRBJ2-5 | NA | TRBV5-1 | NA | TGCGCCAGCAGCTTTGACGGACTCCAAGAGACCCAGTACTTC | CASSFDGLQETQYF
TRBJ1-1 | NA | TRBV30 | NA | TGTGCCTGGAGTGTACGTCAGAGGCTGGGTAGGACTGAAGCTTTCTTT | CAWSVRQRLGRTEAFF
TRBJ1-4 | NA | TRBV5-6 | TRBD1 | TGTGCCAGCAGCGCTATCAGGGGGAGAGGTAATGAAAAACTGTTTTTT | CASSAIRGRGNEKLFF
TRBJ1-5 | NA | TRBV18 | TRBD1 | TGTGCCAGCTCAGAGACAGGGAAGAGCAATCAGCCCCAGCATTTT | CASSETGKSNQPQHF
TRBJ1-6 | NA | TRBV2 | NA | TGTGCCAGCAGGGAGGGAATCTCGGGGGCACCCCTCCACTTT | CASREGISGAPLHF
TRBJ1-5 | NA | TRBV13 | TRBD1 | TGTGCCAGCGGGTACAGGGGGGAACAGCCCCAGCATTTT | CASGYRGEQPQHF
TRBJ2-1 | NA | TRBV2 | NA | TGTGCCAGCACGAGGGAGGCGGGTGAGCAGTTCTTC | CASTREAGEQFF
TRBJ1-5 | NA | TRBV11-2 | TRBD1 | TGTGCCAGCAGACATACTAAGGACAGGGGCAATCAGCCCCAGCATTTT | CASRHTKDRGNQPQHF
TRBJ1-1 | NA | TRBV29-1 | TRBD1 | TGCAGCGTTGCCCGGGACAGGGATGAAGCTTTCTTT | CSVARDRDEAFF
TRBJ1-3 | NA | TRBV30 | TRBD1 | TGTGCCTGGAGGGCCCAGACAGGGGCTGGAAACACCATATATTTT | CAWRAQTGAGNTIYF
TRBJ2-1 | NA | TRBV5-1 | NA | TGCGCCAGCAGCCTGGGAGGTTCGCACAATGAGCAGTTCTTC | CASSLGGSHNEQFF
TRBJ1-2 | NA | TRBV24-1 | NA | TGTGCCACCAGTGACCCTACGACAGGAGAAAATGGCTACACCTTC | CATSDPTTGENGYTF
TRBJ1-3 | many | TRBV5-6 | NA | TGTGCCAGCAGCTTGGGGGCAATCTACTCTGGAAACACCATATATTTT | CASSLGAIYSGNTIYF
TRBJ1-4 | NA | TRBV28 | TRBD1 | TGTGCCAGCTGCTCTGGGGGACAGCTTTTTAATGAAAAACTGTTTTTT | CASCSGGQLFNEKLFF
TRBJ2-2 | NA | TRBV24-1 | TRBD2 | TGTGCCACCAGTGATATCGGTCTAGCGGGGGGGGTGAACACCGGGGAGCTGTTTTTT | CATSDIGLAGGVNTGELFF
TRBJ1-2 | NA | TRBV6-1 | TRBD1 | TGTGCCAGCAGTGATTGGGTTGGGACAGACTATGGCTACACCTTC | CASSDWVGTDYGYTF
TRBJ1-1 | NA | TRBV27 | NA | TGTGCCAGCAGGCTTTACATCGGGGGGAACACTGAAGCTTTCTTT | CASRLYIGGNTEAFF
TRBJ2-7 | NA | TRBV7-9 | NA | TGTGCCAGCAGCTTCGACAGGCAAAGCTCCTACGAGCAGTACTTC | CASSFDRQSSYEQYF
TRBJ2-2 | once | TRBV3-1/TRBV3-2 | TRBD2 | TGTGCCAGCAGCCCGAACAATTTACTAGCGGGAAGGACCGGGGAGCTGTTTTTT | CASSPNNLLAGRTGELFF
TRBJ1-1 | NA | TRBV28 | NA | TGTGCCAGCGCTTGGGGGGGAGCGAACACTGAAGCTTTCTTT | CASAWGGANTEAFF
TRBJ2-7 | NA | TRBV6-5 | TRBD1 | TGTGGATCGACAGGGACGTTGTACGAGCAGTACTTC | CGSTGTLYEQYF
TRBJ1-1 | NA | TRBV29-1 | TRBD1 | TGCAGCTCGCGAAAGGAAGGGACAGGAGCGGCTTTCTTT | CSSRKEGTGAAFF
TRBJ2-1 | once | TRBV7-2 | NA | TGTGCCAGCAGCCAATCAAGGGGGACTTCCCGGACTAGTGACAATGAGCAGTTCTTC | CASSQSRGTSRTSDNEQFF
TRBJ1-1 | NA | TRBV7-3 | NA | TGTGCCAGCAGCTTCGCGGGTGGCACTGAAGCTTTCTTT | CASSFAGGTEAFF
TRBJ1-4 | NA | TRBV6-6 | NA | TGTGCCAGCAGTTATGCGCGTGAAAAACTGTTTTTT | CASSYAREKLFF
TRBJ2-6 | NA | TRBV29-1 | TRBD1 | TGCAGCGTGCGCTCAGGGGGCGCCTCTGGGGCCAACGTCCTGACTTTC | CSVRSGGASGANVLTF
TRBJ2-7 | NA | TRBV7-9 | TRBD1 | TGTGCCAGCAGCTCCGACAGGGTGAAAACTACGCACGAGCAGTACTTC | CASSSDRVKTTHEQYF
TRBJ2-7 | NA | TRBV27 | TRBD2 | TGTGCCAGCAGTTTAAACCCCTTTCTAGCGGGAAAATACGAGCAGTACTTC | CASSLNPFLAGKYEQYF
TRBJ2-7 | NA | TRBV15 | NA | TGTGCCACCAGCAGAGATATCGGTACAGGCGGACCTGAGCAGTACTTC | CATSRDIGTGGPEQYF
TRBJ2-7 | NA | TRBV4-1 | TRBD1 | TGCGCCAGCAGCCTCAACAGGGGGCTATACGAGCAGTACTTC | CASSLNRGLYEQYF
TRBJ1-2 | NA | TRBV3-1/TRBV3-2 | NA | TGTGCCAGCAGCCTCTACACCGGACAGACAGGTGGCTACACCTTC | CASSLYTGQTGGYTF
TRBJ2-1 | NA | TRBV5-4 | TRBD1 | TGTGCCAGCAGCGTGGACCCGGGACAGGGCTTCAATGAGCAGTTCTTC | CASSVDPGQGFNEQFF
TRBJ1-5 | NA | TRBV3-1/TRBV3-2 | NA | TGTGCCAGCAGCCCGGGGGGACAGCCCCAGCATTTT | CASSPGGQPQHF
TRBJ1-1 | NA | TRBV9 | NA | TGTGCCAGCAGCCCCCAAACAGCGAACACTGAAGCTTTCTTT | CASSPQTANTEAFF
TRBJ1-4 | NA | TRBV6-5 | NA | TGTGCCAGCAGCTCCCCAGGGCGGTCTAATGAAAAACTGTTTTTT | CASSSPGRSNEKLFF
TRBJ1-2 | NA | TRBV19 | TRBD1 | TGTGCCAGTAGTATAGAACGGACAGGGCTTAACTATGGCTACACCTTC | CASSIERTGLNYGYTF
TRBJ2-7 | NA | TRBV27 | NA | TGTGCCAGCAGTCTCTCATTTACCCAGGGGTTGATCTACGAGCAGTACTTC | CASSLSFTQGLIYEQYF
TRBJ2-1 | NA | TRBV5-1 | TRBD2 | TGCGCCAGCAGCCCGGGACTAACATACAATGAGCAGTTCTTC | CASSPGLTYNEQFF
TRBJ2-5 | NA | TRBV5-1 | TRBD1 | TGCGCCAGCAGCGCCGAGGGGGCCGAGACCCAGTACTTC | CASSAEGAETQYF
TRBJ2-7 | NA | TRBV7-2 | TRBD1 | TGTGCCAGCAGCCTGACAGGGGGCGAGCAGTACTTC | CASSLTGGEQYF
TRBJ2-5 | NA | TRBV5-6 | NA | TGTGCCAGCAGCTTGGCAATTGGTACTCAAGAGACCCAGTACTTC | CASSLAIGTQETQYF
TRBJ1-4 | NA | TRBV4-1 | TRBD1 | TGCGCCAGCAGCCGAAATCCAGGGGGAGATGAAAAACTGTTTTTT | CASSRNPGGDEKLFF
TRBJ2-3 | NA | TRBV7-9 | TRBD2 | TGTGCCAGCAGCAGACTAGCGGAGGTACCAGATACGCAGTATTTT | CASSRLAEVPDTQYF
TRBJ2-7 | NA | TRBV19 | TRBD2 | TGTGCCAGTAGTATTGTACTAGCGGGACACTACGAGCAGTACTTC | CASSIVLAGHYEQYF
TRBJ2-2 | once | TRBV18 | TRBD2 | TGTGCCAGCTCACGCACGGGGGGGAGAGCGAACACCGGGGAGCTGTTTTTT | CASSRTGGRANTGELFF
TRBJ2-3 | NA | TRBV7-6 | TRBD2 | TGTGCCAGCAGCCGGACTAGCCCCACAGATACGCAGTATTTT | CASSRTSPTDTQYF
TRBJ1-1 | NA | TRBV2 | NA | TGTGCCAGCAGTGAGGGGGGGTCGAGTACTGAAGCTTTCTTT | CASSEGGSSTEAFF
TRBJ1-1 | NA | TRBV10-3 | NA | TGTGCCATCAGTGCGACAGGTCGAGGGGACACTGAAGCTTTCTTT | CAISATGRGDTEAFF
TRBJ1-2 | NA | TRBV28 | NA | TGTGCCAGCAGACAATTGCGGTCGTACGTGGTCTACACCTTC | CASRQLRSYVVYTF
TRBJ2-6 | once | TRBV24-1 | NA | TGTGCCACCAGTGATCGGGACATCTACTCTGGGGCCAACGTCCTGACTTTC | CATSDRDIYSGANVLTF
TRBJ2-6 | NA | TRBV3-1/TRBV3-2 | NA | TGTGCCAGCAGCCAGTACTCTGGGGCCAACGTCCTGACTTTC | CASSQYSGANVLTF
TRBJ1-3 | NA | TRBV19 | TRBD1 | TGTGCCAGTAGTGCTCAGACAGGGTCCGGAAACACCATATATTTT | CASSAQTGSGNTIYF
TRBJ1-2 | NA | TRBV6-1 | NA | TGTGCCAGCAGTGAAACCAGCCAGGACAGCTACTATGGCTACACCTTC | CASSETSQDSYYGYTF